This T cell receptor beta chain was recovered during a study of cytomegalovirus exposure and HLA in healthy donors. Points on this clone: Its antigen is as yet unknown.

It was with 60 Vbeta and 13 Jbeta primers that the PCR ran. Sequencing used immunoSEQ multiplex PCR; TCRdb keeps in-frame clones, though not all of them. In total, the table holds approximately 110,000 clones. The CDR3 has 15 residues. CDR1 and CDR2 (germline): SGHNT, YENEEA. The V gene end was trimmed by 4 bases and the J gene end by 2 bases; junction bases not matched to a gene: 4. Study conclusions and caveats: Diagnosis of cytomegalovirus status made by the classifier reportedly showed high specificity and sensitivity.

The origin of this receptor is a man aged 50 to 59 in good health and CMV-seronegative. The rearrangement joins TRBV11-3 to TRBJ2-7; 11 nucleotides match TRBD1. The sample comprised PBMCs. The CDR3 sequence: CASSSRDRGAYEQYF. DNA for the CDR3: TGTGCCAGCAGCTCCCGGGACAGGGGGGCCTACGAGCAGTACTTC.